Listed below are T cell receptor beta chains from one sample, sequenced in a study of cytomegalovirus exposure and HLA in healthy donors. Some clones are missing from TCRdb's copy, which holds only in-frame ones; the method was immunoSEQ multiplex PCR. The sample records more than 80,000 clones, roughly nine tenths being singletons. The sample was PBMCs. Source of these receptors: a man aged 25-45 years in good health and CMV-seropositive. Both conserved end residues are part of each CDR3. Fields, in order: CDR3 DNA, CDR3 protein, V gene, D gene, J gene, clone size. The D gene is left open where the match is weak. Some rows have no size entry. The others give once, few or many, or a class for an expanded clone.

cdr3_nt: TGTGCCAGCAGTGAGCGGGCCGATGAGCAGTTCTTC
cdr3_aa: CASSERADEQFF
v_call: TRBV2
d_call: NA
j_call: TRBJ2-1
clone_size: NA

cdr3_nt: TGTGCCAGCAGGGCACACAGCTCGGCGGATACGCAGTATTTT
cdr3_aa: CASRAHSSADTQYF
v_call: TRBV6-5
d_call: NA
j_call: TRBJ2-3
clone_size: NA

cdr3_nt: TGTGCCAGCAGCAGAGCCTCCAGGAGGGAGACCCAGTACTTC
cdr3_aa: CASSRASRRETQYF
v_call: TRBV5-8
d_call: NA
j_call: TRBJ2-5
clone_size: few

cdr3_nt: TGTGCCAGCAGCGATAGTCTGAACACTGAAGCTTTCTTT
cdr3_aa: CASSDSLNTEAFF
v_call: TRBV9
d_call: NA
j_call: TRBJ1-1
clone_size: once

cdr3_nt: TGTGCCAGCAGCGTAGAGGGGGGGGCTAGCGGGGTTCTCTCTAGCACAGATACGCAGTATTTT
cdr3_aa: CASSVEGGASGVLSSTDTQYF
v_call: TRBV9
d_call: TRBD2
j_call: TRBJ2-3
clone_size: NA

cdr3_nt: TGTGCCAGCAGTTACACCCGACAGGGGGCAGATACGCAGTATTTT
cdr3_aa: CASSYTRQGADTQYF
v_call: TRBV6-5
d_call: TRBD1
j_call: TRBJ2-3
clone_size: NA

cdr3_nt: TGTGCCAGCAGCTTGGCGACAGGTAATACCTACGAGCAGTACTTC
cdr3_aa: CASSLATGNTYEQYF
v_call: TRBV5-4
d_call: NA
j_call: TRBJ2-7
clone_size: NA

cdr3_nt: TGTGCCAGCAGTGGTCGGGAGTACGAGCAGTACTTC
cdr3_aa: CASSGREYEQYF
v_call: TRBV2
d_call: NA
j_call: TRBJ2-7
clone_size: NA

cdr3_nt: TGTGCCAGCAGCGTAGAAAATGGACTAGCGGGAGCTGGTGAGACCCAGTACTTC
cdr3_aa: CASSVENGLAGAGETQYF
v_call: TRBV9
d_call: TRBD2
j_call: TRBJ2-5
clone_size: NA

cdr3_nt: TGTGCCAGCAGTTCTCAGGGGAGCAGGACTGAAGCTTTCTTT
cdr3_aa: CASSSQGSRTEAFF
v_call: TRBV6-6
d_call: NA
j_call: TRBJ1-1
clone_size: NA

cdr3_nt: TGTGCCAGCAGCATGACAGGGGGCGGCAATCAGCCCCAGCATTTT
cdr3_aa: CASSMTGGGNQPQHF
v_call: TRBV2
d_call: TRBD1
j_call: TRBJ1-5
clone_size: NA

cdr3_nt: TGCAGCGTTGGCGGGAGGAGCTCCTACGAGCAGTACTTC
cdr3_aa: CSVGGRSSYEQYF
v_call: TRBV29-1
d_call: TRBD2
j_call: TRBJ2-7
clone_size: NA

cdr3_nt: TGTGCCAGCAGTCCCGGGACAGAAAACTATGGCTACACCTTC
cdr3_aa: CASSPGTENYGYTF
v_call: TRBV6-6
d_call: TRBD1
j_call: TRBJ1-2
clone_size: NA

cdr3_nt: TGTGCCAGCAGTTCGACTAGCTTGACAGATACGCAGTATTTT
cdr3_aa: CASSSTSLTDTQYF
v_call: TRBV6-6
d_call: TRBD2
j_call: TRBJ2-3
clone_size: once

cdr3_nt: TGTGCCAGCAGCGTAGCAGGAGACAGCTACTACGAGCAGTACTTC
cdr3_aa: CASSVAGDSYYEQYF
v_call: TRBV9
d_call: NA
j_call: TRBJ2-7
clone_size: NA

cdr3_nt: TGTGCCAGCAGTTTCGGCAGGGAAGAGACCCAGTACTTC
cdr3_aa: CASSFGREETQYF
v_call: TRBV28
d_call: NA
j_call: TRBJ2-5
clone_size: NA

cdr3_nt: TGTGCCAGCAGTTTATTGGGACAGACTAACTATGGCTACACCTTC
cdr3_aa: CASSLLGQTNYGYTF
v_call: TRBV28
d_call: TRBD1
j_call: TRBJ1-2
clone_size: NA

cdr3_nt: TGTGCCAGCAGTTTATTGGGACTAGCGGGCACAGATACGCAGTATTTT
cdr3_aa: CASSLLGLAGTDTQYF
v_call: TRBV28
d_call: TRBD2
j_call: TRBJ2-3
clone_size: few

cdr3_nt: TGTGCCACCAGCAGTCGACACGGGAGGCAAACTGAAGCTTTCTTT
cdr3_aa: CATSSRHGRQTEAFF
v_call: TRBV15
d_call: NA
j_call: TRBJ1-1
clone_size: NA

cdr3_nt: TGTGCCAGCAGCTTGGGAGCGGGAGTCGGAGAGACCCAGTACTTC
cdr3_aa: CASSLGAGVGETQYF
v_call: TRBV5-8
d_call: TRBD2
j_call: TRBJ2-5
clone_size: NA

cdr3_nt: TGTGCCAGCAGAAACCTAGCAAACACCATATATTTT
cdr3_aa: CASRNLANTIYF
v_call: TRBV6-1
d_call: NA
j_call: TRBJ1-3
clone_size: NA

cdr3_nt: TGTGCCACCAGCAGAGAGGGCGGGAGTGACGAGCAGTACTTC
cdr3_aa: CATSREGGSDEQYF
v_call: TRBV15
d_call: TRBD2
j_call: TRBJ2-7
clone_size: NA

cdr3_nt: TGTGCCAGCGGTACAGGGGCGGATCAGCCCCAGCATTTT
cdr3_aa: CASGTGADQPQHF
v_call: TRBV2
d_call: TRBD1
j_call: TRBJ1-5
clone_size: once

cdr3_nt: TGCGCCAGCAGCCAAAATGAACGGACAGACGGCAACTATGGCTACACCTTC
cdr3_aa: CASSQNERTDGNYGYTF
v_call: TRBV4-1
d_call: NA
j_call: TRBJ1-2
clone_size: NA

cdr3_nt: TGTGCCAGTAGTACGGGGACAACCGGGGAGCTGTTTTTT
cdr3_aa: CASSTGTTGELFF
v_call: TRBV19
d_call: NA
j_call: TRBJ2-2
clone_size: NA